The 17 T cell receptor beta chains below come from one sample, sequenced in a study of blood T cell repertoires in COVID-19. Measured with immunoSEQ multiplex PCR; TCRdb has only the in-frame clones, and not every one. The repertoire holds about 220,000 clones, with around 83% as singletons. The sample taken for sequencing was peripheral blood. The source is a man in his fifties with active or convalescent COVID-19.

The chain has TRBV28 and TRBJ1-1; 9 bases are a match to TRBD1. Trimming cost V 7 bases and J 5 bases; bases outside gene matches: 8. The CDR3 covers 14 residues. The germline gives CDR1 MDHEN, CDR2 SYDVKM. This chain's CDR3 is CASILQGAQTEAFF. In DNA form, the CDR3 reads TGTGCCAGCATCCTACAGGGGGCGCAAACTGAAGCTTTCTTT.

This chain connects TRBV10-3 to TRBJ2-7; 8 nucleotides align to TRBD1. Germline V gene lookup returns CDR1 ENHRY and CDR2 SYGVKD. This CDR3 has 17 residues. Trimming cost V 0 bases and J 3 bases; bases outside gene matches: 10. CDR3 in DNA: TGTGCCATCAGTGAGTCGATCTCCGGGACAGGAGACTACGAGCAGTACTTC. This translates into CAISESISGTGDYEQYF.

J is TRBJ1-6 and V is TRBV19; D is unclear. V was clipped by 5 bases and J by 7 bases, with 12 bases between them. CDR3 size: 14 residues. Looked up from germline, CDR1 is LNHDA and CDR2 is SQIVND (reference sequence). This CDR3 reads CASSLRTGNSPLHF. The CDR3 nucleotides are TGTGCCAGTAGTTTACGGACGGGAAATTCACCCCTCCACTTT.

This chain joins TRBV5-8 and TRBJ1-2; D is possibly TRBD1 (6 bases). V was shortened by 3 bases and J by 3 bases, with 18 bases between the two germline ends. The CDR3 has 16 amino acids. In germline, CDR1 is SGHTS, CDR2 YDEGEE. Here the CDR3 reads CASSWASGTRDYGYTF. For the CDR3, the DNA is TGTGCCAGCAGCTGGGCATCCGGGACAAGGGACTATGGCTACACCTTC.

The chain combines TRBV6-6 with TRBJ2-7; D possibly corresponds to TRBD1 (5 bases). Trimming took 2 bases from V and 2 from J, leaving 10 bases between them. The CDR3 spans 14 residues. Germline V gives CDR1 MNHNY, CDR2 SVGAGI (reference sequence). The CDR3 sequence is CASSYEPQAYEQYF. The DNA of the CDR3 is TGTGCCAGCAGTTACGAGCCACAGGCCTACGAGCAGTACTTC.

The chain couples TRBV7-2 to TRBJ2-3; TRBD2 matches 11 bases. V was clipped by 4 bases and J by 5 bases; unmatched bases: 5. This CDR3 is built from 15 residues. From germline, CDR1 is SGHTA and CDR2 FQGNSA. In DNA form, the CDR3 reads TGTGCCAGCAGCTCGACTAGCGGGGAGGGAGATACGCAGTATTTT. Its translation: CASSSTSGEGDTQYF.

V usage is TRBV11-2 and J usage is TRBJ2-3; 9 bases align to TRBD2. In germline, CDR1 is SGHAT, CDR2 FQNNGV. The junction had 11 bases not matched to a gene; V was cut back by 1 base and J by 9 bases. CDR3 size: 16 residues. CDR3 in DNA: TGTGCCAGCAGCTTAGGGTATAGCGGGGGCAAGCACACGCAGTATTTT. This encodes CASSLGYSGGKHTQYF.

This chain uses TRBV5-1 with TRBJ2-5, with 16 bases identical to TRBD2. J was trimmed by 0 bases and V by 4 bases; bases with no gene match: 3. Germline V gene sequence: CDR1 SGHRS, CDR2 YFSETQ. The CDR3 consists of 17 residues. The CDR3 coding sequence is TGCGCCAGCAGCGCGGGACTAGCGGGGGGGTACCAAGAGACCCAGTACTTC. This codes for CASSAGLAGGYQETQYF.

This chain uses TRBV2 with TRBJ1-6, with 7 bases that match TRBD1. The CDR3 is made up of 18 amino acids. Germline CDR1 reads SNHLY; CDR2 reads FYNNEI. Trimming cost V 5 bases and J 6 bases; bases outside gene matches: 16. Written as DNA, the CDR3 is TGTGCCAGCAGTTCAAGGAGGGGGCCAAGGTCGTCTAATTCACCCCTCCACTTT. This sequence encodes CASSSRRGPRSSNSPLHF. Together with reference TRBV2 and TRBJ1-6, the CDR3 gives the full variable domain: EPEVTQTPSHQVTQMGQEVILRCVPISNHLYFYWYRQILGQKVEFLVSFYNNEISEKSEIFDDQFSVERPDGSNFTLKIRSTKLEDSAMYFCASSSRRGPRSSNSPLHFGNGTRLTVT.

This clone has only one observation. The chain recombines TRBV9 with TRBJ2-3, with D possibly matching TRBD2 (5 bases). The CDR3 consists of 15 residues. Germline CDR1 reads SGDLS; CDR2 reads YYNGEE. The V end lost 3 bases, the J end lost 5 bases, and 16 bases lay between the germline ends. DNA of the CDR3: TGTGCCAGCAGCGGGGCGGGCACCTGGGGAGATACGCAGTATTTT. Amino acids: CASSGAGTWGDTQYF.

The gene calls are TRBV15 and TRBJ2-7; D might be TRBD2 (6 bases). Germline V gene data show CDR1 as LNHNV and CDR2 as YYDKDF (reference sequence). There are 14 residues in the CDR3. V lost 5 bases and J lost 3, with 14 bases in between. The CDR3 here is CATSWKGGHYEQYF. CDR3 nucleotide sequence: TGTGCCACCAGCTGGAAGGGAGGCCACTACGAGCAGTACTTC.

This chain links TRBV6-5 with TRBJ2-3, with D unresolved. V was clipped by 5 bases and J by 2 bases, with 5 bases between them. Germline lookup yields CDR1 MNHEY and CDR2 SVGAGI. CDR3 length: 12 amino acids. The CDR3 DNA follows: TGTGCCAGCAGTCTTTCCACAGATACGCAGTATTTT. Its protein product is CASSLSTDTQYF.

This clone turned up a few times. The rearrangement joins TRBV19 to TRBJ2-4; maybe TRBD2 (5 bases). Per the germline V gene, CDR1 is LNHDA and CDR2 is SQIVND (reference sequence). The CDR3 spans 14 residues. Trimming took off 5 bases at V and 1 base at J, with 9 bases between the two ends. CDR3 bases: TGTGCCAGTAGTGCCGCTAGCGCCAAAAACATTCAGTACTTC. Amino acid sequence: CASSAASAKNIQYF.

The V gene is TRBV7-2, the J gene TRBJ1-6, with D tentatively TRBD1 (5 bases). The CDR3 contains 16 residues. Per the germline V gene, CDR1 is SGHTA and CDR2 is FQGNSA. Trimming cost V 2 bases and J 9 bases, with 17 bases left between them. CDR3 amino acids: CASSLTELGGPSPLHF. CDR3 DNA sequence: TGTGCCAGCAGCTTAACGGAACTCGGGGGTCCTTCACCCCTCCACTTT.

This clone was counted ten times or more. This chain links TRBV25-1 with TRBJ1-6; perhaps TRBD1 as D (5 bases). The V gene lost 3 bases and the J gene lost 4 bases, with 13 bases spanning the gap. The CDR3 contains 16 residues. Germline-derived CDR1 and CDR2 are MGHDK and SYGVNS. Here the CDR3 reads CASSDPGADYNSPLHF. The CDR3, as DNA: TGTGCCAGCAGTGATCCTGGGGCGGATTATAATTCACCCCTCCACTTT.

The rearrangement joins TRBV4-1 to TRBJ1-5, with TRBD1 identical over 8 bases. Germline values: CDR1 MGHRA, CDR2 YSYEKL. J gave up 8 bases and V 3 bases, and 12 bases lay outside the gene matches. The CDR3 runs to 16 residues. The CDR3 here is CASSHHLTGVLEPQHF. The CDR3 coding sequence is TGCGCCAGCAGCCACCACCTGACAGGGGTTTTGGAGCCCCAGCATTTT.

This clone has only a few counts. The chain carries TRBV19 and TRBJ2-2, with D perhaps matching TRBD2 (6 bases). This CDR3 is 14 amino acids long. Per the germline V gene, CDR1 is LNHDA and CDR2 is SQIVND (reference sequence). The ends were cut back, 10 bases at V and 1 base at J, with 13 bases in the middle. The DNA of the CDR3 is TGTGCCACCACGGACGGGGGGAACACCGGGGAGCTGTTTTTT. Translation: CATTDGGNTGELFF.